What follows describes a single T cell receptor beta chain. Its target is unknown. This table comes from immunoSEQ multiplex PCR, and its TCRdb copy is limited to in-frame clones, with some not included. The table lists about 190,000 clones, around 90% of them singletons. This entry belongs to a study of T cell responses to AZD1222 COVID-19 vaccine. General observations from the study: The reported proportion of spike-specific TCRs targeting unmutated variant regions was nearly half. Recipients of AZD1222 seropositive at baseline numbered only 5 to 7. Elevations in Spike-specific TCR breadth and depth followed administration of two AZD1222 doses. Regions 160-218 and 743-854 held dominance among vaccine-associated CD4 TCRs, which spanned spike.

The CDR3 consists of 15 residues. CDR1 is SEHNR and CDR2 is FQNEAQ in the germline V gene (reference sequence). Trimming pared 1 base from V and 2 bases from J, leaving 9 bases between. This sequence originates from an adult in good health. The V gene is TRBV7-9, the J gene TRBJ1-3; D is unclear. The sequencing used peripheral blood, collected on day 0 of AZD1222 vaccination. In DNA form, the CDR3 reads TGTGCCAGCAGCTTAGGCCCTGGGCCTGGAAACACCATATATTTT. Translated: CASSLGPGPGNTIYF.